These T cell receptor beta chains were read from a single sample in a study of T-cell memory formation after mild COVID-19. TCRdb fed the 5' RACE reads into MiXCR, producing one record per CDR3 protein. This table has roughly 170,000 distinct CDR3 sequences, around 20% appearing once. Sample: PBMCs or a T cell subset sorted from them (not recorded which). The receptors originated from a man between 18 and 29 years old who had mild COVID-19 (a few samples of this study predate the infection). Cell type and time point are not known. The CDR3 runs from the conserved cysteine through the conserved F or W. A D gene is named only where the DNA matches it firmly. Rows give clone size only sometimes, using once, few, many, or a class for an expanded clone.

cdr3_aa	cdr3_nt	clone_size	d_call	v_call	j_call
CASSLTSGGEGTDTQYF	TGTGCCAGCAGCCTAACTAGCGGGGGTGAAGGCACAGATACGCAGTATTTT	-	TRBD2	TRBV5-4	TRBJ2-3
CSGAGTGIQETQYF	TGCAGCGGGGCCGGGACAGGGATCCAAGAGACCCAGTACTTC	-	TRBD1	TRBV29-1	TRBJ2-5
CASSSGTHNEQFF	TGTGCCAGCAGTTCCGGGACTCACAATGAGCAGTTCTTC	few	-	TRBV6-5	TRBJ2-1
CASSFDRTGTDTQYF	TGTGCCAGCAGTTTCGACCGGACCGGAACAGATACGCAGTATTTT	-	-	TRBV12-3/TRBV12-4	TRBJ2-3
CASSYLRLSGNTIYF	TGTGCCAGCAGTTATCTACGCCTCTCTGGAAACACCATATATTTT	-	-	TRBV7-9	TRBJ1-3
CASSPRLAGGYTGELFF	TGTGCCAGCAGCCCCAGACTAGCGGGGGGATACACCGGGGAGCTGTTTTTT	few	TRBD2	TRBV12-3/TRBV12-4	TRBJ2-2
CATSDFPQETQYF	TGTGCCACCAGTGATTTTCCCCAAGAGACCCAGTACTTC	few	-	TRBV24-1	TRBJ2-5
CATSREGRINSPLHF	TGTGCCACCAGCAGAGAGGGGAGGATTAATTCACCCCTCCACTTT	few	-	TRBV15	TRBJ1-6
CASSWTGFPLIGELFF	TGTGCCAGCAGCTGGACAGGGTTCCCTTTGATCGGGGAGCTGTTTTTT	few	TRBD1	TRBV7-2	TRBJ2-2
CSASQGWGLSTQYF	TGCAGTGCTAGCCAGGGGTGGGGATTAAGTACGCAGTATTTT	-	-	TRBV20-1	TRBJ2-3
CSVEAAGDQPQHF	TGCAGCGTTGAGGCCGCCGGGGATCAGCCCCAGCATTTT	-	-	TRBV29-1	TRBJ1-5
CSARPQGNIQYF	TGCAGTGCTAGACCCCAGGGAAACATTCAGTACTTC	-	-	TRBV20-1	TRBJ2-4
CSAWAPETQYF	TGCAGTGCTTGGGCCCCGGAGACCCAGTACTTC	-	-	TRBV20-1	TRBJ2-5
CATSRDWDNYQPQHF	TGTGCCACCAGCAGAGATTGGGACAATTATCAGCCCCAGCATTTT	few	-	TRBV15	TRBJ1-5
CASSWGQANNEQFF	TGTGCCAGCAGCTGGGGACAGGCCAACAATGAGCAGTTCTTC	few	TRBD1	TRBV5-6	TRBJ2-1
CSAFWTGGEGAFNEQFF	TGCAGTGCCTTTTGGACAGGGGGCGAGGGAGCGTTCAATGAGCAGTTCTTC	few	TRBD1	TRBV20-1	TRBJ2-1
CASSNTRGGMNTEAFF	TGTGCCAGCAGTAATACCAGGGGCGGGATGAACACTGAAGCTTTCTTT	-	-	TRBV6-5	TRBJ1-1
CASREAARDSLRNYGYTF	TGTGCCAGCAGAGAGGCGGCAAGGGACAGCCTACGAAACTATGGCTACACCTTC	-	TRBD1	TRBV6-2/TRBV6-3	TRBJ1-2
CASSFGLAGGTDTQYF	TGTGCCAGCAGTTTCGGACTAGCGGGGGGCACAGATACGCAGTATTTT	few	TRBD2	TRBV6-6	TRBJ2-3
CASSLAGAGEQFF	TGTGCTAGCAGCTTAGCGGGGGCGGGGGAGCAGTTCTTC	-	TRBD2	TRBV7-7	TRBJ2-1
CAISGTGGSYEQYF	TGTGCCATCAGTGGGACAGGGGGGTCCTACGAGCAGTACTTC	few	TRBD1	TRBV10-3	TRBJ2-7
CASSLIRGQNTDTQYF	TGTGCCAGCAGCTTGATTAGAGGACAGAACACAGATACGCAGTATTTT	-	-	TRBV5-6	TRBJ2-3
CSAVGGATNEKLFF	TGCAGCGCTGTTGGGGGGGCAACTAATGAAAAACTGTTTTTT	-	-	TRBV29-1	TRBJ1-4
CASSFRGRVRAFF	TGTGCCAGCAGTTTTCGGGGGCGCGTCCGGGCTTTCTTT	-	-	TRBV27	TRBJ1-1
CASSVVGAQETQYF	TGTGCCAGCAGCGTAGTTGGGGCCCAAGAGACCCAGTACTTC	few	-	TRBV9	TRBJ2-5
CASDKGKGNTGELFF	TGTGCCAGTGATAAGGGCAAAGGAAACACCGGGGAGCTGTTTTTT	few	-	TRBV6-6	TRBJ2-2
CASSLTSPGQGNEQFF	TGTGCCAGCTCGCTAACGTCTCCGGGACAGGGCAATGAGCAGTTCTTC	-	TRBD1	TRBV18	TRBJ2-1
CAIRKGAKETEAFF	TGTGCCATCAGAAAGGGGGCAAAAGAAACTGAAGCTTTCTTT	few	TRBD1	TRBV10-3	TRBJ1-1
CASSLRQPNEKLFF	TGTGCCAGCTCTCTGCGACAGCCTAATGAAAAACTGTTTTTT	few	-	TRBV18	TRBJ1-4